This T cell receptor beta chain originates from a study of Ad26.COV2.S vaccination and SARS-CoV-2 variants. Study-wide findings and caveats: Spike-specific TCR breadth in vaccine recipients exceeded that seen in placebo recipients. Participants given vaccine showed non-spike TCR breadth similar to that of placebo recipients. A substantial breadth of spike-specific CD8+ and CD4+ T cell responses after vaccination has been reported.

The CDR3 is 14 amino acids. V lost 1 base to trimming and J lost 4 bases, with 11 bases between them. Germline V CDR1 and CDR2: LNHNV, YYDKDF (reference sequence). On this clone: What it recognizes is unknown.

This table comes from immunoSEQ multiplex PCR, and its TCRdb copy is limited to in-frame clones, with some not included. The profile shows 300,000 to 350,000 clones, roughly 90% of them singletons. Described treatment: 15 to 20 received Ad26.COV2.S at low or high dose, single or two shots; about 5 received placebo; per-sample allocation not given. Sampling was performed 63 days after the first vaccine or placebo injection. This person who donated was an adult of 18-55 years in Boston. This sequence originates from a person aged 18-60 years who received the Ad26.COV2.S COVID-19 vaccine or a placebo. The sample here was peripheral blood, taken in a trial of Ad26.COV2.S vaccine versus placebo. This sequence joins TRBV15 and TRBJ2-7, with D possibly TRBD2 on 6 matching bases. This CDR3 reads CATSRVPGEYEQYF. The CDR3 bases are TGTGCCACCAGCAGAGTGCCGGGGGAATACGAGCAGTACTTC.